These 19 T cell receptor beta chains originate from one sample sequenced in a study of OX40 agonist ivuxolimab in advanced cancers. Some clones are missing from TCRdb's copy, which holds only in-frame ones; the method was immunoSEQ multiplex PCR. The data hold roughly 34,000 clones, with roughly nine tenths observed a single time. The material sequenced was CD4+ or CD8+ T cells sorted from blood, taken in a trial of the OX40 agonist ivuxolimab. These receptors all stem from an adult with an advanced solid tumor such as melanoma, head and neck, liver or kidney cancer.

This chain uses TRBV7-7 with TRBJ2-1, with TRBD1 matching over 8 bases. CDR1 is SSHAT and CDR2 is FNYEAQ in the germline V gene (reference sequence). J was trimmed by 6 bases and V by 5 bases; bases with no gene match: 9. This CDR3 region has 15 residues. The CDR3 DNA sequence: TGTGCCAGCAGCGCCCAGCCAACAGGGGGCAATGAGCAGTTCTTC. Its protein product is CASSAQPTGGNEQFF.

The CDR3 here is CASKSGRQGSNQPQHF. As DNA, the CDR3 is TGTGCCAGCAAAAGTGGTCGTCAGGGGTCAAATCAGCCCCAGCATTTT. The rearrangement uses TRBV28 and TRBJ1-5, with a tentative D call TRBD1 (6 bases). CDR3 size: 16 residues. CDR1 MDHEN and CDR2 SYDVKM come from the germline V gene. V was clipped by 7 bases and J by 4 bases, with 20 bases between them.

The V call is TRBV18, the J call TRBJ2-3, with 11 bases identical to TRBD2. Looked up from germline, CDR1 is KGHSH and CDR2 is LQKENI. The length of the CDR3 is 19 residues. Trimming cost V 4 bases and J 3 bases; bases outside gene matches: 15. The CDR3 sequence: CASSLKALAGGIGTDTQYF. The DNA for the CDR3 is TGTGCCAGCTCACTTAAGGCGCTAGCGGGAGGAATTGGGACAGATACGCAGTATTTT.

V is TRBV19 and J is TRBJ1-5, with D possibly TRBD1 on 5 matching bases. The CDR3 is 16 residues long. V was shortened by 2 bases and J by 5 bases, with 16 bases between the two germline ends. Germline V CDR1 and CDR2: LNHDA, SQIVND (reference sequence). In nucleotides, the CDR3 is TGTGCCAGTAGTATAAACGGTGGGCAGGGTCATCAGCCCCAGCATTTT. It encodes CASSINGGQGHQPQHF.

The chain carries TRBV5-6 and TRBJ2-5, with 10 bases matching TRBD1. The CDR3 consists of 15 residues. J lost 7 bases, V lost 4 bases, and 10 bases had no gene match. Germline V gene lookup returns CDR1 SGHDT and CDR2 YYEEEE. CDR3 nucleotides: TGTGCCAGCAGCCAGAGGACAGGGGGAGGTGGGACCCAGTACTTC. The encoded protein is CASSQRTGGGGTQYF.

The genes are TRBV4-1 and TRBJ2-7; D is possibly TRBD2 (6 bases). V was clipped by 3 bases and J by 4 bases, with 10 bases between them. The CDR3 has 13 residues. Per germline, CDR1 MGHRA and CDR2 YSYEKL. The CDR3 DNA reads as TGCGCCAGCAGCCAGGTCGGACTATACGAGCAGTACTTC. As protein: CASSQVGLYEQYF.

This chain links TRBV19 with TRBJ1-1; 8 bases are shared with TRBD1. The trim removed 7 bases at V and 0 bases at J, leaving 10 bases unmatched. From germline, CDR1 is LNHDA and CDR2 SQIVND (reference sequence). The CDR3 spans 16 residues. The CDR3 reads CASTPGGLAMNTEAFF. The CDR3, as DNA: TGTGCCAGTACCCCAGGGGGCTTAGCAATGAACACTGAAGCTTTCTTT.

CDR3 sequence reads: CASSQRSASGANVLTF. For the CDR3, the DNA is TGCGCCAGCAGCCAACGGTCTGCCTCTGGGGCCAACGTCCTGACTTTC. The V and J genes are TRBV4-1 and TRBJ2-6; no clear D gene. The germline V gene has CDR1 MGHRA and CDR2 YSYEKL. Trimming stripped 2 bases from V and 0 bases from J, with 8 bases between. This CDR3 is 16 amino acids long.

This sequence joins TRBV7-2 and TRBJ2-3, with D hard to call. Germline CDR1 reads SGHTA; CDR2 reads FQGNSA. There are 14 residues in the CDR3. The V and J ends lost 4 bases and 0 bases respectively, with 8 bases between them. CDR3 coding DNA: TGTGCCAGCAGCTGGACCGGGAGCACAGATACGCAGTATTTT. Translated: CASSWTGSTDTQYF.

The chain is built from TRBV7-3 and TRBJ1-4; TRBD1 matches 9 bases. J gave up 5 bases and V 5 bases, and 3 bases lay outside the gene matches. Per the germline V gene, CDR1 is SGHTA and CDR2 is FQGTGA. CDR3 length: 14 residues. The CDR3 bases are TGTGCCAGCAGCCGGGACAGGGTGAATGAAAAACTGTTTTTT. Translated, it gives CASSRDRVNEKLFF.

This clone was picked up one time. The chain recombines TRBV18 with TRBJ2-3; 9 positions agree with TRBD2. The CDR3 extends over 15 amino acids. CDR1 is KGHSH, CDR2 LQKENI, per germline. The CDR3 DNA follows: TGTGCTAGCCTCCTGTCAGGGACTAGCCCAGATACGCAGTATTTT. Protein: CASLLSGTSPDTQYF.

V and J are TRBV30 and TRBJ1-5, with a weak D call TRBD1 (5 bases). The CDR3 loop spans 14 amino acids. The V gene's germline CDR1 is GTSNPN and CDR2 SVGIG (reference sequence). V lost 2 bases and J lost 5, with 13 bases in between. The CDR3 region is CAWSSGGSDQPQHF. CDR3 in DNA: TGTGCCTGGAGTTCGGGGGGAAGTGATCAGCCCCAGCATTTT.

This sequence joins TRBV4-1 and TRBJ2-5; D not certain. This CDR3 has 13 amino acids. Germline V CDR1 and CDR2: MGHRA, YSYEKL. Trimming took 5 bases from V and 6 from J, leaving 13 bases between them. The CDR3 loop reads CASSRGTEKTQYF. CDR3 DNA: TGCGCCAGCAGCAGAGGAACGGAGAAGACCCAGTACTTC.

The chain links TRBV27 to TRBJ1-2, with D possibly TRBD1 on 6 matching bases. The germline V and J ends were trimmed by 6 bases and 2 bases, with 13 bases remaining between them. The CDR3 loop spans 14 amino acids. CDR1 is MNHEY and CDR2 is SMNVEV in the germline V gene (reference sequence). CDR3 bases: TGTGCCAGCAGAACCTCCGACAGGAACTATGGCTACACCTTC. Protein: CASRTSDRNYGYTF.

CDR3 sequence reads: CSARIGDTQYF. CDR3 sequence (DNA): TGCAGTGCTAGAATTGGAGATACGCAGTATTTT. This chain connects TRBV20-1 to TRBJ2-3; D unresolved. Germline lookup yields CDR1 DFQATT and CDR2 SNEGSKA (reference sequence). Trimming removed 2 bases from V and 5 bases from J, with 5 bases in between. This CDR3 contains 11 residues.

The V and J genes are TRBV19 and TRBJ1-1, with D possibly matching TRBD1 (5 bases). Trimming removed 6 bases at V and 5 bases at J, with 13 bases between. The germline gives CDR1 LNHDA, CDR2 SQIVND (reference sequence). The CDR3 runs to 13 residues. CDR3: CASRRGTATEAFF. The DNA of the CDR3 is TGTGCCAGTAGGCGAGGGACGGCTACTGAAGCTTTCTTT.

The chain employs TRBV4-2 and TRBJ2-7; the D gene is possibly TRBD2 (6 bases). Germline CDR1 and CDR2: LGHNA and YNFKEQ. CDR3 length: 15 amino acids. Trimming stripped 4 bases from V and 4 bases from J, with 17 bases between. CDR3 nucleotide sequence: TGTGCCAGCAGCCCTTCGTCCGGGACTGGGTACGAGCAGTACTTC. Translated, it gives CASSPSSGTGYEQYF.

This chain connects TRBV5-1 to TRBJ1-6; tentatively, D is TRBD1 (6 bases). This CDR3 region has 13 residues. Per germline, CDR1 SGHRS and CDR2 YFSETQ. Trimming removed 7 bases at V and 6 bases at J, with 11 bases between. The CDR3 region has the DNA TGCGCCAGCGGGTTGGGGGCTAATTCACCCCTCCACTTT. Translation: CASGLGANSPLHF.

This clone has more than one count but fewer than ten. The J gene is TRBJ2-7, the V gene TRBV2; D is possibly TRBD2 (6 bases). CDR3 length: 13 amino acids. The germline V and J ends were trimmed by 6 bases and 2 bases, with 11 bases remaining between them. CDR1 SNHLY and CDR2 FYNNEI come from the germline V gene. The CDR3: CASSVTGAYEQYF. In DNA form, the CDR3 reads TGTGCCAGCAGCGTCACGGGGGCCTACGAGCAGTACTTC.